These 5 T cell receptor beta chains were sequenced from one sample in a study of Graves' ophthalmopathy and Graves' hyperthyroidism. The TCR beta CDR3 regions underwent amplification from RNA transcripts. RT-PCR with HTBI primers came first, then second-round multiplex PCR. A single record per CDR3 protein comes from TCRdb applying MiXCR to the multiplex PCR reads. The top ten clones hold about 45% of a sample with 260,000 or so distinct CDR3 sequences, around 50% of them seen once. Material: peripheral blood. The receptors were sampled from an adult man with Graves' ophthalmopathy.

This clonotype was seen many times. The CDR3 DNA follows: TGCAGCGCAAGACAGGCAACGAACACTGAAGCTTTCTTT. Translating it yields CSARQATNTEAFF. The V gene is TRBV29-1, the J gene TRBJ1-1; D is possibly TRBD1 (6 bases). CDR1 and CDR2 from the germline V gene are SQVTM and ANQGSEA. Trimming left V 7 bases short and J 1 base short, with 13 bases between. The CDR3 covers 13 residues.

The genes are TRBV9 and TRBJ1-2, with D tentatively TRBD1 (6 bases). The CDR3 contains 13 residues. Germline lookup yields CDR1 SGDLS and CDR2 YYNGEE. Trimming stripped 4 bases from V and 4 bases from J, with 11 bases between. This CDR3 is CASSTPDSYGYTF. CDR3 bases: TGTGCCAGCAGCACCCCGGACAGCTATGGCTACACCTTC.

In regard to this clonotype: The junction does not match germline at one end; this may be a read error. The chain is built from TRBV24-1 and TRBJ2-5, with D tentatively TRBD1 (5 bases). Per germline, CDR1 KGHDR and CDR2 SFDVKD. The CDR3 length is 14 residues. The CDR3 nucleotides are TGTGCCAGCAGTTTGTGGGGCGGTCAAGAGACCCAGTACTTC. This codes for CASSLWGGQETQYF.

The V gene is TRBV19, the J gene TRBJ1-2; 8 bases agree with TRBD1. J was trimmed by 7 bases and V by 5 bases; bases with no gene match: 9. This CDR3 spans 14 amino acids. The germline V gene has CDR1 LNHDA and CDR2 SQIVND (reference sequence). Written as DNA, the CDR3 is TGTGCCAGTAGTTTCGGACAGGGTGGCGGTGGCTACACCTTC. Amino acids: CASSFGQGGGGYTF.

This clonotype has just a few counts. This rearrangement joins TRBV7-3 to TRBJ2-6; D unclear. The length of the CDR3 is 15 residues. Germline V lookup: CDR1 SGHTA, CDR2 FQGTGA. The V end lost 5 bases, the J end lost 4 bases, and 12 bases lay between the germline ends. The CDR3 DNA follows: TGTGCCAGCAGCCCCTACCCCGACGGGGCCAACGTCCTGACTTTC. Amino acid sequence: CASSPYPDGANVLTF.